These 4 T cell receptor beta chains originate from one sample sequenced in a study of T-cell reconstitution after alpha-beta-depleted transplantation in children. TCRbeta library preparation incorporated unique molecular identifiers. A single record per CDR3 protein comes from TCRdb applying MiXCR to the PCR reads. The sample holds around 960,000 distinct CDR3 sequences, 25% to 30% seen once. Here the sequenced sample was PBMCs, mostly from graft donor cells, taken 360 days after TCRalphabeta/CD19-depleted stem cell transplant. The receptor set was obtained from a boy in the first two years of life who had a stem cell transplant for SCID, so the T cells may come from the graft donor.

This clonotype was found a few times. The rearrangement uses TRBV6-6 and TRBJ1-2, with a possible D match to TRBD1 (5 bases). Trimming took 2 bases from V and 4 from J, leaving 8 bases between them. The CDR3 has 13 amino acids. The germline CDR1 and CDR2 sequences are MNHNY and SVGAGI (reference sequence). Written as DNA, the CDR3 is TGTGCCAGCAGTTACCAGGGTGGCTATGGCTACACCTTC. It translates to CASSYQGGYGYTF.

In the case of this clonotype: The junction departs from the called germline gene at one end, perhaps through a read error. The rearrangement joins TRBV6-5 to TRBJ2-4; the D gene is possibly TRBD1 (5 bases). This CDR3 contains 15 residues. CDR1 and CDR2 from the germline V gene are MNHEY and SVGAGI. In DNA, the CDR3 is TGTGCCAGCAGATACTTCAACAGGTTGTTGAACATTCAGTACTTC. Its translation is CASRYFNRLLNIQYF.

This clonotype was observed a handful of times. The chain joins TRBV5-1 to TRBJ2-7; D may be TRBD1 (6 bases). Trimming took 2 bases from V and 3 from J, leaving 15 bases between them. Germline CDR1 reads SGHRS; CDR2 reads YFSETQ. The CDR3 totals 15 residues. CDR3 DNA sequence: TGCGCCAGCAGCTTCTCAGGGGCGTACATCTACGAGCAGTACTTC. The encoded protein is CASSFSGAYIYEQYF.

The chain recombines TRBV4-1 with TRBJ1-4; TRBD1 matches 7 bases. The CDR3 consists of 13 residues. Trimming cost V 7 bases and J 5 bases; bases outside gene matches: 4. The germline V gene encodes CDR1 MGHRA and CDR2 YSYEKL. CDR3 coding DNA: TGCGCCAGCACCGGGACAGCAAATGAAAAACTGTTTTTT. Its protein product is CASTGTANEKLFF.